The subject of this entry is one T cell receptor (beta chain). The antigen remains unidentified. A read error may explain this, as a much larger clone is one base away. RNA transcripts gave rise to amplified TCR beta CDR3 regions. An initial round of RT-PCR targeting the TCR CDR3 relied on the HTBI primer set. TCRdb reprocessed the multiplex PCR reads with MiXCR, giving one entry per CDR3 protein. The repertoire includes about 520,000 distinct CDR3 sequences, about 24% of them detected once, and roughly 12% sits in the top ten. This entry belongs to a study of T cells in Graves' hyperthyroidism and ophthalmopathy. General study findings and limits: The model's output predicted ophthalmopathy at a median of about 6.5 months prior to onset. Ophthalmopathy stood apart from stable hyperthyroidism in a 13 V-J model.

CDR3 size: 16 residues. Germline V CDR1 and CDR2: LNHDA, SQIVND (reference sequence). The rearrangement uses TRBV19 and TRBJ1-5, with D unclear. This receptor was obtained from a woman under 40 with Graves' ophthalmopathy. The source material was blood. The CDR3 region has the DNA TGTGCCAGTAGTATAGACGGAGCTTATAGCAATCAGCCCCATCATTTT. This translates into CASSIDGAYSNQPHHF.